The 5 T cell receptor beta chains in this list originate from one sample, sequenced in a study of neoadjuvant anti-PD-1 for oral cavity cancer. Method: immunoSEQ multiplex PCR; TCRdb's copy keeps in-frame clones and lacks some. There are over 11,000 clones in the sample; 70% to 85% occur only once, and around 2% lies in the top ten. Time point meaning: after neoadjuvant nivolumab, at surgical resection. Here the sequenced sample was PBMCs, taken after nivolumab (anti-PD-1) treatment. These receptors were taken from a person aged 35-79 years with oral cavity squamous cell carcinoma.

This clone was seen a handful of times. This chain links TRBV11-2 with TRBJ1-2; no clear D gene. Trimming shortened V by 5 bases and J by 7 bases, and 14 bases separated the two germline ends. This CDR3 comprises 13 residues. Germline-derived CDR1 and CDR2 are SGHAT and FQNNGV. Here the CDR3 reads CASSLALRGGYTF. CDR3 in DNA: TGTGCCAGCAGCCTGGCCCTACGGGGTGGCTACACCTTC.

This clone was detected only a few times. The V call is TRBV7-6, the J call TRBJ1-2; 8 bases agree with TRBD1. Germline lookup yields CDR1 SGHVS and CDR2 FNYEAQ. The CDR3 contains 14 residues. Unmatched junction bases numbered 9, after V lost 5 bases and J lost 7 bases. In nucleotides, the CDR3 is TGTGCCAGCAGCCCTAGAACAGGGGGAGTTGGCTACACCTTC. Protein sequence: CASSPRTGGVGYTF.

V is TRBV4-2 and J is TRBJ2-1; a weak D match, TRBD1 (6 bases). Trimming shortened V by 7 bases and J by 3 bases, and 13 bases separated the two germline ends. The CDR3 has 14 amino acids. Germline V lookup: CDR1 LGHNA, CDR2 YNFKEQ. Written as DNA, the CDR3 is TGTGCCAGCAACCCGGACAGAGACTACAATGAGCAGTTCTTC. Translation gives CASNPDRDYNEQFF.

The chain recombines TRBV7-9 with TRBJ1-5, with 7 bases aligning to TRBD1. The CDR3 covers 14 residues. Germline lookup yields CDR1 SEHNR and CDR2 FQNEAQ (reference sequence). With 5 bases clipped from V and 3 bases from J, the junction kept 4 bases outside the gene matches. CDR3 sequence reads: CASSQGQLNQPQHF. CDR3 in DNA: TGTGCCAGCAGCCAGGGACAGCTCAATCAGCCCCAGCATTTT.

The CDR3 loop is CASSLEGDGLGTQYF. The DNA for the CDR3 is TGTGCCAGCAGCTTAGAGGGAGACGGGTTGGGGACCCAGTACTTC. The V and J genes are TRBV7-2 and TRBJ2-5; a possible D gene is TRBD2 (5 bases). Germline V gene sequence: CDR1 SGHTA, CDR2 FQGNSA. Trimming stripped 1 base from V and 7 bases from J, with 16 bases between. The CDR3 loop spans 15 amino acids.